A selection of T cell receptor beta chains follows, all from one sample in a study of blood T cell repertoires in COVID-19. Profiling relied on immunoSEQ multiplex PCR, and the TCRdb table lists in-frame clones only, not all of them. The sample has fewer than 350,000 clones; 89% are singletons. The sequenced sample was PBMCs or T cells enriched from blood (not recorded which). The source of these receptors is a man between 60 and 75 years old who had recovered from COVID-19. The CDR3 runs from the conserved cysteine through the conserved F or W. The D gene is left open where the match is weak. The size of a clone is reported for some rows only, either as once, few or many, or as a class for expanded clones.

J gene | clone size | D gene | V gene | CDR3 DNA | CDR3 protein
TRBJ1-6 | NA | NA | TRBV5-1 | TGCGCCAGCAGCTTGGGGGCAGATGGTTCACCCCTCCACTTT | CASSLGADGSPLHF
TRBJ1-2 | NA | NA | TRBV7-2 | TGTGCCAGCAGTCGGGAGGGGGAGGTAACTGGCTACACCTTC | CASSREGEVTGYTF
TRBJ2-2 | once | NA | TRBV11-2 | TGTGCCAGCAGCTTTAATTTAGCGAACACCGGGGAGCTGTTTTTT | CASSFNLANTGELFF
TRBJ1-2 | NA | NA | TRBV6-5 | TGTGCCAGCAGCGTGGACATGATCTATGGCTACACCTTC | CASSVDMIYGYTF
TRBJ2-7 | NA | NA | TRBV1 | TGCACCAGCTTTGGACTAGCGGGAGGGACCTACGAGCAGTACTTC | CTSFGLAGGTYEQYF
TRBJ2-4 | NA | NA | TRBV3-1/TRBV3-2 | TGTGCCAGCAGCCAAGGGAGGGGACGCGAGTACTTC | CASSQGRGREYF
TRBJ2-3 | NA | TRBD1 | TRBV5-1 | TGCGCCAGCAGCTTGGAAGGGGGCCCAGATACGCAGTATTTT | CASSLEGGPDTQYF
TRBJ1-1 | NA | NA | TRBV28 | TGTGCCAGCAGTTTCGGAGGGGGGAGGGCTGAAGCTTTCTTT | CASSFGGGRAEAFF
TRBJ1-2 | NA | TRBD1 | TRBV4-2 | TGTGCCAGCAGCCCGACAGGGTATGGCTACACCTTC | CASSPTGYGYTF
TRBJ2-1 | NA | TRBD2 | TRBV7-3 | TGTGCCAGCAGCAGAGAGACTAGCGGGATTGGGAATGAGCAGTTCTTC | CASSRETSGIGNEQFF
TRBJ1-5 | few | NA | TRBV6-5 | TGTGCCAGCAGTCCAACGCGGGCGGGAAATCAGCCCCAGCATTTT | CASSPTRAGNQPQHF
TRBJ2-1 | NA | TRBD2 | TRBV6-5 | TGTGCCAGCAGTTACGGTAGCGGGAGTCAGCCCAATGAGCAGTTCTTC | CASSYGSGSQPNEQFF
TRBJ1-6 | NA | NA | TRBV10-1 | TGCGCCAGCAGTGAGTACGCGTCTTCACCCCTCCACTTT | CASSEYASSPLHF
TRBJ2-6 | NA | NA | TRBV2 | TGTGCCAGCAGTGAAGGGGGCCGCTCTGGGGCCAACGTCCTGACTTTC | CASSEGGRSGANVLTF
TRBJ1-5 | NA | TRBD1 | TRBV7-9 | TGTGCCAGCAGCGTCGGGACAGGGCTCCAGCCCCAGCATTTT | CASSVGTGLQPQHF
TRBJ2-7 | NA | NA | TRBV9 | TGTGCCAGCAGCGTAGGGGGGGGCGCGGTGCGCGAGCAGTACTTC | CASSVGGGAVREQYF
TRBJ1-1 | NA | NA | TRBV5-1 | TGCGCCAGCTATCTTGGACAGACCATGAACACTGAAGCTTTCTTT | CASYLGQTMNTEAFF
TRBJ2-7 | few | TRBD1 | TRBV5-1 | TGCGCCAGCAGCACGGACAGGATAGAATACTACGAGCAGTACTTC | CASSTDRIEYYEQYF
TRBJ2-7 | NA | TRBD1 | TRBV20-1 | TGCAGTGCTAGTAAAGACAGGGGTAGGTACGAGCAGTACTTC | CSASKDRGRYEQYF
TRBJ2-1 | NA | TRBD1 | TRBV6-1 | TGTGCCAGCAGTGACACGGGACAGGGGGGGACCTACAATGAGCAGTTCTTC | CASSDTGQGGTYNEQFF
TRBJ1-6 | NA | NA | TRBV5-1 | TGCGCCAGCAGTTGGGAGAGCTCCTATAATTCACCCCTCCACTTT | CASSWESSYNSPLHF
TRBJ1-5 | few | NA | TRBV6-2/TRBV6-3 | TGTGCCAGCAGTTACTCGATATTCTCCGCGGGGTTCAATCAGCCCCAGCATTTT | CASSYSIFSAGFNQPQHF
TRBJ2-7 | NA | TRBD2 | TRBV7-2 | TGTGCCAGCAGCCTAGTGGGACTAGCGGGAGGAGGGCAGTACTTC | CASSLVGLAGGGQYF
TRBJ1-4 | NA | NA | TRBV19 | TGTGCCAGTGGAGAAGGCAGGGCCCCTCAAAAACTGTTTTTT | CASGEGRAPQKLFF
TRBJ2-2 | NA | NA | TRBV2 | TGTGCCAGCAACAGGGACACCGGGGAGCTGTTTTTT | CASNRDTGELFF
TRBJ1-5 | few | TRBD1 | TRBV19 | TGTGCCAGTACAGGGGGCCTGGGCAATCAGCCCCAGCATTTT | CASTGGLGNQPQHF
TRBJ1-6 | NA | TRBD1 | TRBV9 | TGTGCCAGCAGCCCTCAAATTGGACAGGGGAATAATTCACCCCTCCACTTT | CASSPQIGQGNNSPLHF
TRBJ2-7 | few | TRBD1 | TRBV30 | TGTGCCTGGAGCGTGGGGGACAGGGTTTTTGGGCAGTACTTC | CAWSVGDRVFGQYF
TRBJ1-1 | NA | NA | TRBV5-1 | TGCGCCAGCAGCTTGAACCAACAGGGTTCAGGTGAAGCTTTCTTT | CASSLNQQGSGEAFF
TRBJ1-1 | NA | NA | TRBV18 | TGTGCCAGCTCACCACCGTACGGGAACACTGAAGCTTTCTTT | CASSPPYGNTEAFF
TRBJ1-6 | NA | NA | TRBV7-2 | TGTGCCAGCAGCGATGGACAGAGGATTAATTCACCCCTCCACTTT | CASSDGQRINSPLHF
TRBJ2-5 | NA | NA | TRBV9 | TGTGCCAGCAGCCCCCCCAGGCAGGGTGGAGAGACCCAGTACTTC | CASSPPRQGGETQYF
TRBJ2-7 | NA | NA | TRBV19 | TGTGCCAGTAGACGGGACAGTAGCGGCTCCTACGAGCAGTACTTC | CASRRDSSGSYEQYF
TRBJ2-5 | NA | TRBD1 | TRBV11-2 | TGTGCCAGCAGTAAAAATACGGACAGGACAACTCCGTACTTC | CASSKNTDRTTPYF
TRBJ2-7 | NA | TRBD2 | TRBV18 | TGTGCCAGCTCACACACAACCGGGACTAGCGGTTCCTACGAGCAGTACTTC | CASSHTTGTSGSYEQYF
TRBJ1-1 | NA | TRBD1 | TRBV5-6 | TGTGCCAGCAGCTCCGACAGGGTCACTGAAGCTTTCTTT | CASSSDRVTEAFF
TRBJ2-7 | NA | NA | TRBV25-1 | TGTGCCAGCAGTGAATCGCAAGGGGGGGCCTACGAGCAGTACTTC | CASSESQGGAYEQYF
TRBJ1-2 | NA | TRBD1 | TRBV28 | TGTGCCAGCAGTAGGACAGGGGAAAAAAACTATGGCTACACCTTC | CASSRTGEKNYGYTF
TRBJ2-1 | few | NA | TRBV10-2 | TGCGCCAGCAGTGTAGGTTACACAGGTCGTGAGCAGTTCTTC | CASSVGYTGREQFF
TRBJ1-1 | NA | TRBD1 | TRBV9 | TGTGCCAGCAGCGCCGGGACAGTATACACTGAAGCTTTCTTT | CASSAGTVYTEAFF
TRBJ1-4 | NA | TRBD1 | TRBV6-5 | TGTGCCAGTCTGCCGGGACAGGGGGCAGGAGGAAAACTGTTTTTT | CASLPGQGAGGKLFF
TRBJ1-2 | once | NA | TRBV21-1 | TGTGCCAGCAGCACGACACAGGGCCTTGAGAACACCTTC | CASSTTQGLENTF